These 27 T cell receptor beta chains came from one sample sequenced in a study of cytomegalovirus exposure and HLA in healthy donors. PCR amplification relied on 60 Vbeta primers (plus 13 Jbeta primers). Sequencing was performed with immunoSEQ multiplex PCR; in TCRdb, only in-frame clones are kept and a portion is missing. This sample has a few hundred thousand clones; roughly 80% occur once, and the top ten carry 0.22%. The sequenced material came from PBMCs. The receptors here all came from a girl aged 2 to 10 in good health and CMV-seronegative.

V is TRBV10-2 and J is TRBJ1-2; TRBD1 is a possible D gene (6 bases). CDR3 length: 16 residues. V was pared by 3 bases and J by 4 bases, with 18 bases between. The germline V gene encodes CDR1 WSHSY and CDR2 SAAADI. CDR3 nucleotides: TGCGCCAGCAGTGAAATATGGGGGCTTCGTGGCTATGGCTACACCTTC. Its translation: CASSEIWGLRGYGYTF.

The chain carries TRBV5-6 and TRBJ1-3, with TRBD1 matching 7 bases. CDR1 is SGHDT and CDR2 is YYEEEE in the germline V gene. V dropped 4 bases and J dropped 4; count of bases not matched to a gene: 8. The CDR3 consists of 15 residues. The CDR3 loop reads CASSRPGTVGNTIYF. As DNA, the CDR3 is TGTGCCAGCAGCCGCCCTGGGACAGTAGGAAACACCATATATTTT.

This clone was seen a handful of times. The chain uses TRBV13 and TRBJ2-5; 9 bases are shared with TRBD2. The CDR3 has 15 amino acids. The J segment lost 5 bases and the V segment lost 5 bases, leaving 9 bases of the junction unmatched. Germline V gene data show CDR1 as PRHDT and CDR2 as FYEKMQ (reference sequence). The chain's CDR3 is CASSLLAGAGETQYF. The CDR3 DNA reads as TGTGCCAGCAGCCTTTTAGCGGGAGCGGGGGAGACCCAGTACTTC.

The chain couples TRBV6-1 to TRBJ1-1; 7 nucleotides align to TRBD1. This CDR3 is built from 11 residues. The J segment lost 10 bases and the V segment lost 4 bases, leaving 3 bases of the junction unmatched. Germline V gives CDR1 MNHNS, CDR2 SASEGT. The CDR3 DNA follows: TGTGCCAGCAGTGGTACAGGGGTAGCTTTCTTT. Translating it yields CASSGTGVAFF.

V usage is TRBV7-6 and J usage is TRBJ2-6; TRBD1 matches at 7 bases. The CDR3 is 18 amino acids. With V trimmed by 5 bases and J by 1 base, 11 bases remained unmatched. The germline CDR1 and CDR2 sequences are SGHVS and FNYEAQ. CDR3 region: CASSRNRGPTSGANVLTF. The CDR3 bases are TGTGCCAGCAGCAGAAACAGGGGCCCAACGTCTGGGGCCAACGTCCTGACTTTC.

This clone was counted between two and nine times. The chain uses TRBV6-5 and TRBJ1-5; 8 bases agree with TRBD1. Germline V CDR1 and CDR2: MNHEY, SVGAGI. V was pared by 6 bases and J by 3 bases, with 7 bases of the junction left unmatched. This CDR3 is built from 15 residues. The DNA of the CDR3 is TGTGCCAGCAGCCCCAAGACAGGGGTCAATCAGCCCCAGCATTTT. It specifies CASSPKTGVNQPQHF.

V and J are TRBV7-8 and TRBJ2-5, with D unclear. Per germline, CDR1 SGHVS and CDR2 FQNEAQ. V was pared by 2 bases and J by 3 bases, with 13 bases between. The CDR3 is 15 residues long. For the CDR3, the DNA is TGTGCCAGCAGCTTAACCCCTCTAGGAGAAGAGACCCAGTACTTC. Its translation is CASSLTPLGEETQYF.

To note about this clone: Likely a read error: the CDR3 ends without its conserved phenylalanine or tryptophan. The DNA is omitted, as the CDR3 cannot be located on it reliably, and the CDR3 follows TCRdb's listing. The rearrangement joins TRBV12-5 to TRBJ2-7; the table calls TRBD2, which could not be checked here. Germline V CDR1 and CDR2: LGHNT, FRNRAP. The CDR3 numbers 8 amino acids, ends counted. Here the CDR3 reads CASGLPPG.

The chain employs TRBV7-9 and TRBJ2-7; D call uncertain. V dropped 5 bases and J dropped 6 bases, with 20 bases sitting between them. Germline V gene sequence: CDR1 SEHNR, CDR2 FQNEAQ (reference sequence). This CDR3 is 15 amino acids long. The CDR3 loop reads CASSTGSSPPTEQYF. The CDR3 DNA sequence: TGTGCCAGCAGCACCGGTAGCTCACCCCCTACCGAGCAGTACTTC.

V and J are TRBV19 and TRBJ2-7; D perhaps matches TRBD2 (6 bases). Germline assignment: CDR1 LNHDA and CDR2 SQIVND (reference sequence). The CDR3 loop spans 14 amino acids. V was pared by 3 bases and J by 0 bases, with 9 bases between. The CDR3 reads CASSMTGGSYEQYF. CDR3 nucleotide sequence: TGTGCCAGTAGTATGACCGGGGGCTCCTACGAGCAGTACTTC.

This clone was seen just once. DNA for the CDR3: TGTGCCAGCAGCCAAGAAGCCCAGGGTGTAGTGTACAATGAGCAGTTCTTC. Its protein product is CASSQEAQGVVYNEQFF. V and J are TRBV4-2 and TRBJ2-1; maybe TRBD1 (5 bases). Germline-derived CDR1 and CDR2 are LGHNA and YNFKEQ. The CDR3 has 17 amino acids. Trimming took off 0 bases at V and 4 bases at J, with 16 bases between the two ends.

The gene calls are TRBV5-1 and TRBJ1-2; D is uncertain. Trimming left V 0 bases short and J 6 bases short, with 9 bases between. The CDR3 is 13 residues long. From germline, CDR1 is SGHRS and CDR2 YFSETQ. CDR3 residues: CASSLERNNGYTF. Here the CDR3 DNA reads TGCGCCAGCAGCTTGGAGAGGAATAATGGCTACACCTTC.

The rearrangement joins TRBV27 to TRBJ2-1; TRBD2 aligns across 8 bases. V lost 2 bases to trimming and J lost 6 bases; unmatched junction nucleotides: 12. The CDR3 spans 17 residues. CDR1 is MNHEY, CDR2 SMNVEV, per germline (reference sequence). CDR3 loop: CASSLERGIRHVNEQFF. CDR3 DNA: TGTGCCAGCAGTTTAGAGCGGGGGATAAGACACGTCAATGAGCAGTTCTTC.

This clone appeared a few times. The chain is built from TRBV19 and TRBJ2-2; TRBD1 might be the D (5 bases). V was shortened by 5 bases and J by 6 bases, with 19 bases between the two germline ends. This CDR3 has 16 residues. The germline CDR1 and CDR2 sequences are LNHDA and SQIVND (reference sequence). The CDR3 DNA sequence: TGTGCCAGTAGTCTGTTGGGGCGGAGACCCCCCGGGGAGCTGTTTTTT. Translating it yields CASSLLGRRPPGELFF.

The J gene is TRBJ2-1, the V gene TRBV5-1; no clear D gene. Trimming removed 2 bases from V and 8 bases from J, with 20 bases in between. Looked up from germline, CDR1 is SGHRS and CDR2 is YFSETQ. The CDR3 extends over 16 amino acids. The CDR3 DNA reads TGCGCCAGCAGCTTCGGTAGTGCCCCTCTCTTCGATGAGCAGTTCTTC. Its translation is CASSFGSAPLFDEQFF.

The rearrangement uses TRBV18 and TRBJ1-2; TRBD1 matches at 10 bases. J lost 3 bases, V lost 2 bases, and 3 bases had no gene match. CDR1 is KGHSH, CDR2 LQKENI, per germline. This CDR3 spans 15 amino acids. CDR3 protein: CASSPRDRGDYGYTF. For the CDR3, the DNA is TGTGCCAGCTCACCAAGGGACAGGGGAGACTATGGCTACACCTTC.

This chain links TRBV7-9 with TRBJ2-5, with TRBD2 matching 7 bases. This CDR3 is 15 amino acids long. CDR1 is SEHNR and CDR2 is FQNEAQ in the germline V gene (reference sequence). J gave up 5 bases and V 5 bases, and 11 bases lay outside the gene matches. The CDR3 protein is CASSPRGGGSETQYF. Written as DNA, the CDR3 is TGTGCCAGCAGCCCAAGGGGCGGGGGAAGCGAGACCCAGTACTTC.

This rearrangement joins TRBV6-1 to TRBJ1-1, with a possible D match to TRBD1 (5 bases). The germline V gene has CDR1 MNHNS and CDR2 SASEGT. V was cut by 6 bases and J by 1 base, with 12 bases left in between. This CDR3 is 14 amino acids long. This CDR3 reads CASSPGGGNTEAFF. The CDR3, as DNA: TGTGCCAGCAGCCCCGGGGGTGGGAACACTGAAGCTTTCTTT.

This chain uses TRBV29-1 with TRBJ2-1, with D possibly TRBD1 on 6 matching bases. The V and J ends lost 1 base and 2 bases respectively, with 9 bases between them. The CDR3 is 14 amino acids. Germline V gene data show CDR1 as SQVTM and CDR2 as ANQGSEA. In DNA, the CDR3 is TGCAGCGTTGAAGTAAACAGGGCCTACAATGAGCAGTTCTTC. It codes for CSVEVNRAYNEQFF.

The J gene is TRBJ1-5, the V gene TRBV6-1; the D gene is possibly TRBD1 (5 bases). The CDR3 runs 16 residues. The V and J ends lost 3 bases and 6 bases respectively, with 18 bases between them. The germline CDR1 and CDR2 sequences are MNHNS and SASEGT. The DNA for the CDR3 is TGTGCCAGCAGTGATTTTCCGGACGGGGGAGGTCAGCCCCAGCATTTT. This encodes CASSDFPDGGGQPQHF.

The chain uses TRBV5-1 and TRBJ2-7; possible D gene TRBD1, 5 bases. In germline, CDR1 is SGHRS, CDR2 YFSETQ. The CDR3 is made up of 14 amino acids. V gave up 3 bases and J gave up 2 bases, with 12 bases separating them. CDR3 loop: CASSSSQGPYEQYF. The DNA for the CDR3 is TGCGCCAGCAGCTCGAGTCAGGGCCCCTACGAGCAGTACTTC.

The rearrangement links TRBV27 to TRBJ2-7; 7 bases line up with TRBD2. V shed 0 bases and J 7 bases; nucleotides not matched to a gene: 12. CDR1 is MNHEY, CDR2 SMNVEV, per germline (reference sequence). There are 16 residues in the CDR3. CDR3: CASSLSASGGLGEQYF. The CDR3 DNA reads TGTGCCAGCAGTTTATCGGCTAGCGGAGGCCTTGGGGAGCAGTACTTC.

This clone appeared a few times. The chain couples TRBV4-1 to TRBJ2-5, with 15 nucleotides matching TRBD2. In germline, CDR1 is MGHRA, CDR2 YSYEKL. There are 20 residues in the CDR3. With 5 bases clipped from V and 5 bases from J, the junction kept 18 bases outside the gene matches. The CDR3 DNA sequence: TGCGCCAGCAGCTGGGGGACCGGGACTAGCGGGGGGCCACCCGGTGAGACCCAGTACTTC. Its protein is CASSWGTGTSGGPPGETQYF.

The V gene is TRBV6-1, the J gene TRBJ2-5, with D possibly being TRBD2 (5 bases). Trimming removed 6 bases at V and 4 bases at J, with 15 bases between. The CDR3 loop spans 14 amino acids. CDR1 is MNHNS, CDR2 SASEGT, per germline. The CDR3 spells CASSLGVGRETQYF. CDR3 DNA: TGTGCCAGCAGCCTCGGGGTCGGAAGAGAGACCCAGTACTTC.

V and J are TRBV10-3 and TRBJ1-2; D may be TRBD1 (6 bases). In germline, CDR1 is ENHRY, CDR2 SYGVKD. V lost 7 bases and J lost 2, with 14 bases in between. The CDR3 is 14 amino acids. CDR3 residues: CAIKRGEGNYGYTF. Here the CDR3 DNA reads TGTGCCATCAAAAGGGGGGAGGGCAACTATGGCTACACCTTC.

The chain is built from TRBV11-2 and TRBJ1-5; possibly TRBD1 for D (5 bases). The CDR3 sequence is 15 residues long. The ends were cut back, 1 base at V and 5 bases at J, with 12 bases in the middle. The germline V gene has CDR1 SGHAT and CDR2 FQNNGV. CDR3 sequence reads: CASSLGAGWDQPQHF. DNA of the CDR3: TGTGCCAGCAGCTTAGGTGCAGGGTGGGATCAGCCCCAGCATTTT.

This chain connects TRBV30 to TRBJ1-1; the D gene is possibly TRBD1 (6 bases). Germline loops: CDR1 GTSNPN, CDR2 SVGIG (reference sequence). This CDR3 is 10 amino acids long. Between the trimmed V and J ends, which lost 4 bases and 8 bases, there was a span of 8 bases. This chain's CDR3 is CAWTGTEAFF. In DNA form, the CDR3 reads TGTGCCTGGACCGGGACAGAAGCTTTCTTT. The entire variable domain, with the rest obtained from reference TRBV30 and TRBJ1-1, is as follows: SQTIHQWPATLVQPVGSPLSLECTVEGTSNPNLYWYRQAAGRGLQLLFYSVGIGQISSEVPQNLSASRPQDRQFILSSKKLLLSDSGFYLCAWTGTEAFFGQGTRLTVV.